This is a list of T cell receptor beta chains from one sample in a study of identifying expanded T cells in peripheral blood. Measured with immunoSEQ multiplex PCR; TCRdb has only the in-frame clones, and not every one. The sample has about 78,000 clones, around 90% seen once. Source material: blood. The receptors here all came from a person aged 18-70 years in good health. CDR3s include the opening cysteine and the closing phenylalanine or tryptophan. Each record gives: V gene, clone size, D gene, J gene, CDR3 DNA, CDR3 protein. A D gene is named only where the DNA matches it firmly. The size entry is marked missing in some rows and otherwise reads once, few, many or a size class.

TRBV5-1	NA	TRBD1	TRBJ1-2	TGCGCCAGCAGCTTGGAGGGGGCAAGGTTTAGCTACACCTTC	CASSLEGARFSYTF
TRBV13	NA	NA	TRBJ1-3	TGTGCCAGCAGCTATCGGACAGCAAGCTCTGGAAACACCATATATTTT	CASSYRTASSGNTIYF
TRBV4-3	NA	NA	TRBJ2-1	TGCGCCAGCAGCCGATCACAGGGCGATGAGCAGTTCTTC	CASSRSQGDEQFF
TRBV5-4	NA	TRBD1	TRBJ2-4	TGTGCCAGCAGCTACTGGGACAGGTCTTTAAGCAAAAACATTCAGTACTTC	CASSYWDRSLSKNIQYF
TRBV2	NA	NA	TRBJ2-2	TGTGCCAGCCTTCCTAGGGGGTTAGGCACCGGGGAGCTGTTTTTT	CASLPRGLGTGELFF
TRBV10-2	NA	NA	TRBJ2-7	TGCGCCAGCAGTACAGGGTTTATCTCCTACGAGCAGTACTTC	CASSTGFISYEQYF
TRBV29-1	NA	TRBD2	TRBJ2-7	TGCAGCGTTGCGGGGACTAGCGGGACCTCCTCCTACGAGCAGTACTTC	CSVAGTSGTSSYEQYF
TRBV5-4	NA	TRBD1	TRBJ1-2	TGTGCCGCAGGGGTTTTCAACAGGGGGCAAGGTGGCTACACCTTC	CAAGVFNRGQGGYTF
TRBV4-3	NA	NA	TRBJ1-5	TGCGCCAGCAGCCAAGTAGCAGGGGGCAATCAGCCCCAGCATTTT	CASSQVAGGNQPQHF
TRBV6-5	NA	TRBD1	TRBJ1-2	TGTGCCAGCACTAATGGACAGGCACAGGAGTACACCTTC	CASTNGQAQEYTF
TRBV11-2	NA	NA	TRBJ1-3	TGTGCCAGCAGCTATAGGAGGGACTCCTCCATATATTTT	CASSYRRDSSIYF
TRBV12-1	NA	NA	TRBJ1-2	TGTGCCAGCAGCCCAAGCCGCTCTGGACAGGGCCGAGGAGGCTACACCTTC	CASSPSRSGQGRGGYTF
TRBV18	NA	TRBD1	TRBJ2-2	TGTGCCAGCTCATCCTACCCCGACAGGGACACCGGGGAGCTGTTTTTT	CASSSYPDRDTGELFF
TRBV6-5	NA	NA	TRBJ2-3	TGTGCCAGCAGTTACTCGAGCGAGGGATCAGATACGCAGTATTTT	CASSYSSEGSDTQYF
TRBV20-1	few	NA	TRBJ1-1	TGCAGCGACCGAAGAGGGGTCTTT	CSDRRGVF
TRBV2	NA	NA	TRBJ1-1	TGTGCCAGCAGCCCCCCCCGGGGGGGTATGAACACTGAAGCTTTCTTT	CASSPPRGGMNTEAFF
TRBV7-2	once	NA	TRBJ1-1	TGTGCCAGCAGCCCACACTCATCAGGTGAAGCTTTCTTT	CASSPHSSGEAFF
TRBV27	once	NA	TRBJ2-7	TGTGCCAGCAGTTCCCGGGGGGCGCTTTACGAGCAGTACTTC	CASSSRGALYEQYF